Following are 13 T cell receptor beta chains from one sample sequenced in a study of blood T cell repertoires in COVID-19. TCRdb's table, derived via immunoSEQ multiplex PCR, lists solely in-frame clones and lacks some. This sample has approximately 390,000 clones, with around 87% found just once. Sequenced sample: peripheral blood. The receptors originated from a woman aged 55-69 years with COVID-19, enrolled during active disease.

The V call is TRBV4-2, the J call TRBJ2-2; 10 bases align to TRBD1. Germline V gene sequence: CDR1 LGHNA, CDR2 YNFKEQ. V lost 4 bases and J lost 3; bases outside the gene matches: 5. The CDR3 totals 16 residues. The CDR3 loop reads CASSLDRGQDTGELFF. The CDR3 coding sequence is TGTGCCAGCAGCCTTGACAGGGGGCAGGACACCGGGGAGCTGTTTTTT.

CDR3 in amino acids: CASIGTGRYAEAFF. CDR3 in DNA: TGTGCCAGCATAGGGACAGGGAGGTACGCTGAAGCTTTCTTT. The rearrangement joins TRBV6-5 to TRBJ1-1; 9 nucleotides match TRBD1. Germline CDR1 MNHEY, CDR2 SVGAGI. The CDR3 is 14 amino acids. J was trimmed by 6 bases and V by 7 bases; bases with no gene match: 9.

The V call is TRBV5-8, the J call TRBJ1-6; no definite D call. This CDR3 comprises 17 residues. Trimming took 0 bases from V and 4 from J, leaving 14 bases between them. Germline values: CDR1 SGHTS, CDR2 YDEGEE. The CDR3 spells CASSLGRGDPYNSPLHF. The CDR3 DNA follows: TGTGCCAGCAGCTTGGGCCGCGGAGATCCTTATAATTCACCCCTCCACTTT.

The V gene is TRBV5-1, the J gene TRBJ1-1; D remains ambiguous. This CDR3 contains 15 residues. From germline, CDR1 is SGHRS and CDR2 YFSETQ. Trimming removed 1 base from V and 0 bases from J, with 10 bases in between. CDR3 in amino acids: CASSLMIRLNTEAFF. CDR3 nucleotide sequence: TGCGCCAGCAGCTTGATGATTAGATTGAACACTGAAGCTTTCTTT.

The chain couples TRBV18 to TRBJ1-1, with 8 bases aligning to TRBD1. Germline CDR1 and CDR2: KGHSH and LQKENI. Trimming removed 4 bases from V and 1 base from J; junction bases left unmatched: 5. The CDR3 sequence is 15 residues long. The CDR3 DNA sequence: TGTGCCAGCTCACGTGGACAGGGAGGGAACACTGAAGCTTTCTTT. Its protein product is CASSRGQGGNTEAFF.

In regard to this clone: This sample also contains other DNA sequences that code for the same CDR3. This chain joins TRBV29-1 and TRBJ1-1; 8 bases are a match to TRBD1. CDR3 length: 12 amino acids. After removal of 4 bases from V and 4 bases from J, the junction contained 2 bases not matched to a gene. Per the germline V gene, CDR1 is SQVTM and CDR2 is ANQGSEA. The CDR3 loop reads CSVGQGSTEAFF. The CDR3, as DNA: TGCAGCGTTGGACAGGGGAGCACTGAAGCTTTCTTT. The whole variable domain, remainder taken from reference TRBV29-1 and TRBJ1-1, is SAVISQKPSRDICQRGTSLTIQCQVDSQVTMMFWYRQQPGQSLTLIATANQGSEATYESGFVIDKFPISRPNLTFSTLTVSNMSPEDSSIYLCSVGQGSTEAFFGQGTRLTVV.

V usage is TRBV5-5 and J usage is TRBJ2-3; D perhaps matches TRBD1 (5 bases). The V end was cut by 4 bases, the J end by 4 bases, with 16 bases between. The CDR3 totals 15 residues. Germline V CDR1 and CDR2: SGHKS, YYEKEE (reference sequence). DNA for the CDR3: TGTGCCAGCAGCCCCGGACCAGTGGGGCCAGATACGCAGTATTTT. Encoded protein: CASSPGPVGPDTQYF.

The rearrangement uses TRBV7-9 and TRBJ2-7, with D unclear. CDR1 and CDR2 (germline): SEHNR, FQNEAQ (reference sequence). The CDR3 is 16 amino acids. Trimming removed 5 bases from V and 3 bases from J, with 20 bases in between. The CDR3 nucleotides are TGTGCCAGCAGCGCCACCACCGGGTCCTCGGTCTACGAGCAGTACTTC. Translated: CASSATTGSSVYEQYF.

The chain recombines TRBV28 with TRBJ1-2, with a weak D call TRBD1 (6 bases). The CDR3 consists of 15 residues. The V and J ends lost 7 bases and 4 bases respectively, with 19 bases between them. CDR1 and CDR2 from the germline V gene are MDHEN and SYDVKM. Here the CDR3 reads CASIPGRGGGYGYTF. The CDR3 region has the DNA TGTGCCAGCATCCCCGGAAGGGGGGGTGGCTATGGCTACACCTTC.

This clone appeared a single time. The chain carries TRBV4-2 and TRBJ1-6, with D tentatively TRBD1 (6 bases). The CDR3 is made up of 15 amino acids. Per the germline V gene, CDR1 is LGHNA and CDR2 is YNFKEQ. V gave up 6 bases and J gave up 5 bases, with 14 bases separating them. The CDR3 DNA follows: TGTGCCAGCAGGCAGGCGGGGGCGAATAATTCACCCCTCCACTTT. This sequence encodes CASRQAGANNSPLHF.

CDR3: CASSVDSGGANEQFF. CDR3 nucleotide sequence: TGTGCCAGCAGCGTTGATAGCGGGGGGGCCAATGAGCAGTTCTTC. This chain connects TRBV9 to TRBJ2-1; 11 nucleotides match TRBD2. The CDR3 has 15 amino acids. CDR1 and CDR2 (germline): SGDLS, YYNGEE. V shed 2 bases, J shed 6 bases, and the junction held 4 bases outside the gene matches.

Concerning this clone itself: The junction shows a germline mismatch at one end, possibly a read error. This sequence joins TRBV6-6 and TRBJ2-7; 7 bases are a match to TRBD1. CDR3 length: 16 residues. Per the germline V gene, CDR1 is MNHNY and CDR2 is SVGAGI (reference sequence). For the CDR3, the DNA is TGTGCCAGCAGTGACTCGGGACAGAAAAGCTCCTACGAGCAGTACTTC. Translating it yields CASSDSGQKSSYEQYF.

The CDR3 DNA reads TGCAGCGAAACAGGGTCCTTGGGCTATGGCTACACCTTC. Amino acid sequence: CSETGSLGYGYTF. The chain recombines TRBV29-1 with TRBJ1-2; perhaps TRBD1 as D (6 bases). CDR3 length: 13 amino acids. V was shortened by 7 bases and J by 4 bases, with 16 bases between the two germline ends. Germline loops: CDR1 SQVTM, CDR2 ANQGSEA.